Following are 26 T cell receptor beta chains from one sample sequenced in a study of cytomegalovirus exposure and HLA in healthy donors (TCRdb year 2017). Library method: the immunoSEQ multiplex PCR assay. A mixture of 60 forward primers for TCR Vbeta segments and 13 reverse primers for TCR Jbeta segments was used in the multiplex PCR. The table comes from immuneACCESS by way of TCRdb, which keeps in-frame sequences with V and J called. Part of the clones is missing from these tables; in studies checked, under half for an unresolved V gene and the rest for unknown reasons. The sample table holds about 140,000 clones, of which over 75% were seen once. The ten largest account for around 9.1% of the sample. The source material was PBMCs. The source is a woman in her 50s in good health and CMV-seropositive.

In its sample, this clone was seen once. V and J are TRBV11-2 and TRBJ2-3; TRBD1 might be the D (5 bases). This CDR3 is built from 12 residues. V was trimmed by 8 bases and J by 9 bases, leaving 15 bases between them. Germline loops: CDR1 SGHAT, CDR2 FQNNGV. The CDR3 protein is CASGYRQITQYF. CDR3 nucleotides: TGTGCCAGCGGCTATCGACAGATAACGCAGTATTTT.

The chain recombines TRBV9 with TRBJ2-1; 9 nucleotides match TRBD2. In germline, CDR1 is SGDLS, CDR2 YYNGEE. The CDR3 length is 16 residues. With 4 bases clipped from V and 9 bases from J, the junction kept 14 bases outside the gene matches. The CDR3 nucleotides read TGTGCCAGCAGCCCCCGCCGGGCTAGCGGGGTCGGTGAGCAGTTCTTC. Its translation: CASSPRRASGVGEQFF.

The V call is TRBV11-3, the J call TRBJ1-3, with unresolved D. In germline, CDR1 is SGHNT, CDR2 YENEEA. V lost 3 bases and J 1 base, leaving 4 bases between the germline ends. This CDR3 has 13 residues. The CDR3 protein is CASSLSSGNTIYF. The CDR3 DNA sequence: TGTGCCAGCAGCTTGTCTTCTGGAAACACCATATATTTT. The full variable domain, its missing parts supplied by reference TRBV11-3 and TRBJ1-3, is EAGVVQSPRYKIIEKKQPVAFWCNPISGHNTLYWYLQNLGQGPELLIRYENEEAVDDSQLPKDRFSAERLKGVDSTLKIQPAELGDSAVYLCASSLSSGNTIYFGEGSWLTVV.

The V gene is TRBV9, the J gene TRBJ2-1; 9 bases line up with TRBD2. Germline trimming cut 4 bases from V and 10 bases from J; bases unmatched to any gene: 9. The CDR3 sequence is 14 residues long. Per the germline V gene, CDR1 is SGDLS and CDR2 is YYNGEE. This CDR3 is CASSRSGGPREQFF. The CDR3 nucleotides read TGTGCCAGCAGCCGCAGCGGGGGGCCTCGGGAGCAGTTCTTC.

The J gene is TRBJ1-5, the V gene TRBV5-1, with 9 bases identical to TRBD1. This CDR3 contains 14 residues. CDR1 SGHRS and CDR2 YFSETQ come from the germline V gene. Unmatched junction bases numbered 3, after V lost 4 bases and J lost 4 bases. The CDR3: CASSQTGGNQPQHF. DNA of the CDR3: TGCGCCAGCAGCCAGACAGGGGGTAATCAGCCCCAGCATTTT.

CDR3 in DNA: TGTGCCAGCAGTTACAATCAGGGGCGGACCTACGAGCAGTACTTC. This translates into CASSYNQGRTYEQYF. The V and J genes are TRBV6-5 and TRBJ2-7; D possibly corresponds to TRBD1 (6 bases). Trimming left V 2 bases short and J 2 bases short, with 13 bases between. The germline V gene has CDR1 MNHEY and CDR2 SVGAGI. This CDR3 has 15 amino acids.

The rearrangement joins TRBV21-1 to TRBJ2-2; the D call of TRBD1 is as the table states it, not checked on the DNA. TRBV21-1 is classified as a pseudogene. The CDR3 sequence is 14 residues long. CDR3 nucleotide sequence: TGTGCCAGCAGCATACAGGGAAAGGGCGGGGAGCTGTTTTTT. Translated, it gives CASSIQGKGGELFF.

This rearrangement joins TRBV6-1 to TRBJ2-1, with D possibly matching TRBD2 (6 bases). With 7 bases removed from V and 14 bases from J, the gap between germline ends came to 9 bases. Germline CDR1 is MNHNS and CDR2 is SASEGT. There are 9 residues in the CDR3. CDR3 bases: TGTGCCAGCAAGTGGGGGGAGTTCTTC. This sequence encodes CASKWGEFF.

The V and J genes are TRBV7-3 and TRBJ2-2; TRBD1 aligns across 7 bases. Germline CDR1 and CDR2: SGHTA and FQGTGA. V was pared by 5 bases and J by 3 bases, with 6 bases of the junction left unmatched. The CDR3 extends over 15 amino acids. The CDR3, as DNA: TGTGCCAGCAGCCAGGCTGACAGGGACACCGGGGAGCTGTTTTTT. Encoded protein: CASSQADRDTGELFF.

The chain is built from TRBV7-2 and TRBJ2-1; 10 bases fit TRBD2. Unmatched junction bases numbered 17, after V lost 5 bases and J lost 7 bases. CDR3 length: 18 amino acids. Germline CDR1 SGHTA, CDR2 FQGNSA. CDR3 residues: CASSAGREAGGQANEQFF. DNA for the CDR3: TGTGCCAGCAGCGCCGGGCGTGAAGCGGGGGGGCAAGCGAATGAGCAGTTCTTC.

V gene TRBV9 combines with J gene TRBJ1-2; possibly TRBD1 for D (5 bases). The CDR3 is 15 residues long. Germline V gene sequence: CDR1 SGDLS, CDR2 YYNGEE. The V and J ends lost 4 bases and 3 bases respectively, with 16 bases between them. This CDR3 reads CASSTTGGVDYGYTF. In nucleotides, the CDR3 is TGTGCCAGCAGCACCACCGGGGGGGTGGACTATGGCTACACCTTC.

The J gene is TRBJ2-1, the V gene TRBV27, with a possible D match to TRBD2 (5 bases). This CDR3 is built from 14 residues. Trimming took off 3 bases at V and 1 base at J, with 7 bases between the two ends. CDR1 MNHEY and CDR2 SMNVEV come from the germline V gene (reference sequence). CDR3 in DNA: TGTGCCAGCAGTTTTGGGGAGTCCTACAATGAGCAGTTCTTC. Its translation: CASSFGESYNEQFF.

The chain carries TRBV13 and TRBJ2-7; 11 nucleotides agree with TRBD1. The length of the CDR3 is 15 residues. The germline CDR1 and CDR2 sequences are PRHDT and FYEKMQ (reference sequence). Germline trimming cut 5 bases from V and 5 bases from J; bases unmatched to any gene: 8. The CDR3 bases are TGTGCCAGCAGCGATAGGGACAGGGGGGGGAACGAGCAGTACTTC. Translating it yields CASSDRDRGGNEQYF.

The chain uses TRBV4-3 and TRBJ2-3; D might be TRBD1 (5 bases). Germline CDR1 LGHNA, CDR2 YSLEER. The CDR3 covers 13 residues. V lost 0 bases, J lost 8 bases, and 9 bases lay in between. CDR3: CASSQEKRGTQYF. The CDR3, as DNA: TGCGCCAGCAGCCAAGAGAAAAGGGGTACGCAGTATTTT.

CDR3: CASSGQGASYNEQFF. CDR3 nucleotides: TGTGCCAGCAGCGGACAGGGGGCCTCCTACAATGAGCAGTTCTTC. V gene TRBV6-1 combines with J gene TRBJ2-1; 11 bases are a match to TRBD1. V lost 6 bases and J lost 0; bases outside the gene matches: 1. The CDR3 contains 15 residues. Germline V gene sequence: CDR1 MNHNS, CDR2 SASEGT.

This rearrangement joins TRBV7-9 to TRBJ1-2; 8 nucleotides agree with TRBD1. The CDR3 has 15 amino acids. V lost 5 bases, J lost 7 bases, and 12 bases stayed unmatched. Looked up from germline, CDR1 is SEHNR and CDR2 is FQNEAQ (reference sequence). CDR3 nucleotide sequence: TGTGCCAGCAGCAAAGATGTGCAGGGGGCGGTTGGCTACACCTTC. Translation: CASSKDVQGAVGYTF.

The chain joins TRBV2 to TRBJ2-3; D may be TRBD2 (7 bases). Germline V gives CDR1 SNHLY, CDR2 FYNNEI. The V and J ends lost 11 bases and 3 bases respectively, with 15 bases between them. The CDR3 runs to 13 residues. CDR3 coding DNA: TGTGCCGGAGGGGGGGGTACGACAGATACGCAGTATTTT. It specifies CAGGGGTTDTQYF.

This clone was found a few times. The rearrangement uses TRBV30 and TRBJ2-5, with TRBD2 matching 7 bases. Near its end, the DNA agrees better with TRBJ2-7, so the J call may be wrong. CDR3 length: 16 residues. The germline V gene encodes CDR1 GTSNPN and CDR2 SVGIG (reference sequence). CDR3 protein: CAWSNRGGVLSYEQYF. The CDR3, as DNA: TGTGCCTGGAGTAATCGCGGGGGTGTCCTCTCCTACGAGCAGTACTTC.

The V gene is TRBV15, the J gene TRBJ2-7; tentative D call: TRBD1 (6 bases). CDR1 and CDR2 (germline): LNHNV, YYDKDF (reference sequence). The V gene lost 5 bases and the J gene lost 9 bases, with 20 bases spanning the gap. The CDR3 is 14 residues long. CDR3 sequence: CATSGYRDNGGQYF. The CDR3 DNA sequence: TGTGCCACCAGCGGATACCGGGACAACGGCGGGCAGTACTTC.

This clone showed up just once. The chain carries TRBV6-1 and TRBJ2-3; 8 bases align to TRBD2. V shed 4 bases, J shed 2 bases, and the junction held 8 bases outside the gene matches. Germline CDR1 reads MNHNS; CDR2 reads SASEGT. The CDR3 spans 16 residues. CDR3 sequence: CASSALSGGITDTQYF. CDR3 coding DNA: TGTGCCAGCAGTGCTCTAAGCGGGGGAATCACAGATACGCAGTATTTT.

A single count supports this clone. This chain joins TRBV6-5 and TRBJ1-4, with D tentatively TRBD1 (5 bases). CDR3 length: 14 amino acids. V was cut by 6 bases and J by 7 bases, with 15 bases left in between. Germline V gives CDR1 MNHEY, CDR2 SVGAGI. CDR3 residues: CASSYTGAGEKLFF. CDR3 DNA sequence: TGTGCCAGCAGCTATACAGGAGCGGGTGAAAAACTGTTTTTT.

V gene TRBV6-1 combines with J gene TRBJ1-1; D unresolved. The CDR3 runs 13 residues. CDR1 and CDR2 from the germline V gene are MNHNS and SASEGT. The ends were cut back, 6 bases at V and 2 bases at J, with 10 bases in the middle. CDR3 in amino acids: CASRGRYNTEAFF. The CDR3 DNA reads as TGTGCCAGCAGAGGGAGATATAACACTGAAGCTTTCTTT.

This clone has more than one count but fewer than ten. The V gene is TRBV27, the J gene TRBJ1-6, with 10 positions matching TRBD1. V gave up 6 bases and J gave up 8 bases; unmatched junction bases: 19. Germline values: CDR1 MNHEY, CDR2 SMNVEV (reference sequence). CDR3 length: 19 residues. CDR3 sequence (DNA): TGTGCCAGCAGCCGCCAATCGACAGGGGGCCCTATCGGGGATTCACCCCTCCACTTT. It encodes CASSRQSTGGPIGDSPLHF.

This clone was observed a few times. This chain uses TRBV7-2 with TRBJ2-5; TRBD2 matches 11 bases. CDR1 and CDR2 from the germline V gene are SGHTA and FQGNSA. V was pared by 4 bases and J by 4 bases, with 11 bases of the junction left unmatched. This CDR3 has 17 residues. In DNA, the CDR3 is TGTGCCAGCAGCTCGCAGCTAGCGGGGGGCGTAGGAGAGACCCAGTACTTC. It codes for CASSSQLAGGVGETQYF.

V usage is TRBV4-1 and J usage is TRBJ1-2, with a possible D match to TRBD1 (5 bases). The V end was cut by 0 bases, the J end by 4 bases, with 15 bases between. The V gene's germline CDR1 is MGHRA and CDR2 YSYEKL. The CDR3 has 16 amino acids. The CDR3 here is CASSQDTVGGAYGYTF. Written as DNA, the CDR3 is TGCGCCAGCAGCCAAGATACCGTGGGGGGAGCCTATGGCTACACCTTC.

This clone was counted only a few times. The J gene is TRBJ2-1, the V gene TRBV28; 8 bases are shared with TRBD1. V shed 3 bases, J shed 8 bases, and the junction held 9 bases outside the gene matches. Looked up from germline, CDR1 is MDHEN and CDR2 is SYDVKM. This CDR3 is built from 15 residues. CDR3 sequence reads: CASSLGAGGLHEQFF. The CDR3 nucleotides are TGTGCCAGCAGTTTGGGGGCAGGGGGCCTCCATGAGCAGTTCTTC.